One T cell receptor (beta chain) is described in this entry. The antigen remains unidentified. This CDR3 is 15 amino acids long. The V gene lost 4 bases and the J gene lost 7 bases, with 19 bases spanning the gap. The sample is drawn from a study of CD8+CD57+ T cells in acquired aplastic anemia. It was genomic DNA that served as the template for profiling TCR beta VDJ and CDR3. TCRdb re-called the reads through MiXCR, storing one row per CDR3 protein. The repertoire holds about 200,000 distinct CDR3 sequences, with less than 75% as singletons. Findings of the study overall: Researchers report that around 31 CD8+ CDR3 sequences appeared in both patients and controls.

All sequencing subjects had displayed CD8+CD57+ cell expansion on flow cytometry. The chain carries TRBV12-3 or TRBV12-4 and TRBJ1-2; tentatively, D is TRBD1 (6 bases). The sequence was obtained from a human donor with aplastic anemia. The sequenced sample was sorted CD4+, CD8+, or CD8+CD57+ T cells (not recorded which) from PBMCs. CDR3 region: CASSYGGGQGFGYTF. The DNA of the CDR3 is TGTGCCAGCAGTTACGGCGGGGGGCAGGGGTTTGGCTACACCTTC.